The 20 T cell receptor beta chains listed next were all sequenced from one sample in a study of T cell responses to AZD1222 COVID-19 vaccine. This table comes from immunoSEQ multiplex PCR, and its TCRdb copy is limited to in-frame clones, with some not included. The data hold approximately 100,000 clones, with 87% observed a single time. The sample was peripheral blood, taken on day 0 of AZD1222 vaccination. All receptors come from an adult in good health.

J is TRBJ1-1 and V is TRBV28; D possibly corresponds to TRBD1 (5 bases). The V and J ends lost 3 bases and 6 bases respectively, with 11 bases between them. Germline V gene sequence: CDR1 MDHEN, CDR2 SYDVKM. This CDR3 has 13 residues. CDR3 coding DNA: TGTGCCAGCAGTTTGCAGGGTTTACCTGAAGCTTTCTTT. Its translation is CASSLQGLPEAFF.

V gene TRBV3-1 (or the pseudogene TRBV3-2) combines with J gene TRBJ2-2, with D possibly being TRBD2 (8 bases). The CDR3 has 18 residues. Germline V gives CDR1 LGHDT, CDR2 YNNKEL (reference sequence). The V and J ends lost 0 bases and 6 bases respectively, with 20 bases between them. In DNA, the CDR3 is TGTGCCAGCAGCCAAGAAAGGACAGGAGCGGGGGATCCCGGGGAGCTGTTTTTT. As protein: CASSQERTGAGDPGELFF.

The CDR3 reads CASSLYRGTVDTQYF. The DNA of the CDR3 is TGTGCCAGCAGCTTATACAGGGGTACGGTCGATACGCAGTATTTT. The chain recombines TRBV7-9 with TRBJ2-3, with 7 bases matching TRBD1. The CDR3 length is 15 residues. V shed 2 bases, J shed 6 bases, and the junction held 8 bases outside the gene matches. Germline V lookup: CDR1 SEHNR, CDR2 FQNEAQ (reference sequence).

The DNA for the CDR3 is TGTGCCAGCAGTTTTTTGAATTCACCCCTCCACTTT. This codes for CASSFLNSPLHF. The chain joins TRBV27 to TRBJ1-6; D unclear. The CDR3 loop spans 12 amino acids. Trimming pared 3 bases from V and 7 bases from J, leaving 4 bases between. The germline CDR1 and CDR2 sequences are MNHEY and SMNVEV (reference sequence).

V is TRBV11-2 and J is TRBJ1-2; D remains unclear. Trimming pared 5 bases from V and 3 bases from J, leaving 10 bases between. Germline CDR1 and CDR2: SGHAT and FQNNGV. CDR3 length: 13 amino acids. DNA for the CDR3: TGTGCCAGCAGCGAATGGGGTTACTATGGCTACACCTTC. Its protein product is CASSEWGYYGYTF.

The genes are TRBV29-1 and TRBJ2-7; TRBD1 is a possible D gene (6 bases). V lost 6 bases, J lost 5 bases, and 20 bases lay in between. The CDR3 covers 14 residues. Germline-derived CDR1 and CDR2 are SQVTM and ANQGSEA. CDR3 bases: TGCAGCGTCACGGTGACAGGCCTAATGGACGAGCAGTACTTC. Translation: CSVTVTGLMDEQYF.

As regards this clone: This specimen includes other DNA sequences encoding the same CDR3. This rearrangement joins TRBV15 to TRBJ1-4; tentative D call: TRBD1 (6 bases). The germline V gene has CDR1 LNHNV and CDR2 YYDKDF (reference sequence). The CDR3 has 15 residues. The germline V and J ends were trimmed by 0 bases and 7 bases, with 12 bases remaining between them. The CDR3 region is CATSRDGGPSEKLFF. CDR3 nucleotides: TGTGCCACCAGCAGAGACGGGGGCCCAAGTGAAAAACTGTTTTTT. Variable domain in full (rest from reference TRBV15 and TRBJ1-4): DAMVIQNPRYQVTQFGKPVTLSCSQTLNHNVMYWYQQKSSQAPKLLFHYYDKDFNNEADTPDNFQSRRPNTSFCFLDIRSPGLGDTAMYLCATSRDGGPSEKLFFGSGTQLSVL.

The chain uses TRBV7-9 and TRBJ1-1, with D unclear. The CDR3 is 11 amino acids. CDR1 is SEHNR and CDR2 is FQNEAQ in the germline V gene (reference sequence). The V end was cut by 5 bases, the J end by 8 bases, with 9 bases between. The CDR3 sequence is CASSQRREAFF. The CDR3 region has the DNA TGTGCCAGCAGCCAAAGGCGCGAAGCTTTCTTT.

The chain has TRBV30 and TRBJ1-6; TRBD1 matches at 8 bases. CDR1 is GTSNPN and CDR2 is SVGIG in the germline V gene (reference sequence). The CDR3 runs to 15 residues. V lost 2 bases to trimming and J lost 3 bases; unmatched junction nucleotides: 3. CDR3 loop: CAWSSGTGYNSPLHF. CDR3 DNA: TGTGCCTGGAGTTCGGGGACAGGCTATAATTCACCCCTCCACTTT.

The chain carries TRBV6-4 and TRBJ2-2; D is ambiguous. V was clipped by 5 bases and J by 1 base, with 8 bases between them. The CDR3 spans 14 residues. CDR1 and CDR2 (germline): MRHNA, SNTAGT. In nucleotides, the CDR3 is TGTGCCAGCAGTAACTTTAAGAACACCGGGGAGCTGTTTTTT. Translating it yields CASSNFKNTGELFF.

This clone appeared a single time. The CDR3 reads CASSQVDRDTEAFF. CDR3 coding DNA: TGTGCCAGCAGCCAAGTAGACAGGGACACTGAAGCTTTCTTT. V and J are TRBV3-1 (or the pseudogene TRBV3-2) and TRBJ1-1; 7 positions match TRBD1. This CDR3 region has 14 residues. Germline loops: CDR1 LGHDT, CDR2 YNNKEL (reference sequence). Germline trimming cut 1 base from V and 3 bases from J; bases unmatched to any gene: 2.

This clone occurred once. The rearrangement joins TRBV2 to TRBJ1-5; D may be TRBD1 (6 bases). This CDR3 contains 15 residues. V was clipped by 2 bases and J by 3 bases, with 11 bases between them. Germline CDR1 and CDR2: SNHLY and FYNNEI. CDR3 coding DNA: TGTGCCAGCAGTGAATTCGGGGGGCACAATCAGCCCCAGCATTTT. Residues: CASSEFGGHNQPQHF.

The chain is built from TRBV19 and TRBJ1-1; 8 nucleotides align to TRBD1. Looked up from germline, CDR1 is LNHDA and CDR2 is SQIVND (reference sequence). The CDR3 sequence is 13 residues long. V shed 1 base, J shed 12 bases, and the junction held 7 bases outside the gene matches. The CDR3 DNA is TGTGCCAGTAGTATAGGCCAGGGGGCGATTTCTTTCTTT. Residues: CASSIGQGAISFF.

This chain connects TRBV13 to TRBJ1-5, with D tentatively TRBD1 (5 bases). The CDR3 sequence is 16 residues long. V gave up 2 bases and J gave up 4 bases, with 15 bases separating them. CDR1 PRHDT and CDR2 FYEKMQ come from the germline V gene (reference sequence). The DNA of the CDR3 is TGTGCCAGCAGCTTATGGGCGGGACGGATGAATCAGCCCCAGCATTTT. This sequence encodes CASSLWAGRMNQPQHF. Together with reference TRBV13 and TRBJ1-5, the CDR3 gives the full variable domain: AAGVIQSPRHLIKEKRETATLKCYPIPRHDTVYWYQQGPGQDPQFLISFYEKMQSDKGSIPDRFSAQQFSDYHSELNMSSLELGDSALYFCASSLWAGRMNQPQHFGDGTRLSIL.

The chain recombines TRBV18 with TRBJ1-6; D might be TRBD1 (5 bases). The CDR3 has 18 residues. Trimming removed 3 bases from V and 0 bases from J, with 15 bases in between. CDR1 and CDR2 (germline): KGHSH, LQKENI. CDR3 DNA: TGTGCCAGCTCACCTCAACAGGCTCAGAGCTCCTATAATTCACCCCTCCACTTT. Translated: CASSPQQAQSSYNSPLHF.

V usage is TRBV7-6 and J usage is TRBJ1-4; TRBD1 is a possible D gene (5 bases). Germline V gene sequence: CDR1 SGHVS, CDR2 FNYEAQ. Trimming pared 5 bases from V and 4 bases from J, leaving 26 bases between. The CDR3 runs to 19 residues. CDR3 bases: TGTGCCAGCAGCCCCGGTTGGGGGGGTCGGGCGTCGGGTAATGAAAAACTGTTTTTT. Translation: CASSPGWGGRASGNEKLFF.

This chain connects TRBV5-1 to TRBJ2-1; D unresolved. The germline CDR1 and CDR2 sequences are SGHRS and YFSETQ. This CDR3 has 15 residues. Deletions cut 4 bases from V and 5 bases from J, with 16 bases between. CDR3 sequence (DNA): TGCGCCAGCAGCGTAGACATAATGGTCCACAATGAGCAGTTCTTC. Encoded protein: CASSVDIMVHNEQFF.

V and J are TRBV6-5 and TRBJ1-5, with D possibly matching TRBD1 (5 bases). The germline V gene has CDR1 MNHEY and CDR2 SVGAGI. The CDR3 sequence is 14 residues long. V lost 2 bases, J lost 4 bases, and 9 bases lay in between. CDR3 amino acids: CASSYETANQPQHF. The CDR3 DNA sequence: TGTGCCAGCAGTTACGAGACAGCTAATCAGCCCCAGCATTTT.

CDR3 nucleotides: TGCAGCGTTAGCAGGGGGAACACTGAAGCTTTCTTT. It codes for CSVSRGNTEAFF. The chain recombines TRBV29-1 with TRBJ1-1; D might be TRBD1 (6 bases). With 5 bases removed from V and 1 base from J, the gap between germline ends came to 8 bases. This CDR3 has 12 residues. The germline V gene has CDR1 SQVTM and CDR2 ANQGSEA.

The V and J genes are TRBV28 and TRBJ1-5; the match to TRBD1 covers 7 bases. The junction had 6 bases not matched to a gene; V was cut back by 6 bases and J by 1 base. Germline V lookup: CDR1 MDHEN, CDR2 SYDVKM. This CDR3 comprises 15 residues. The CDR3 DNA is TGTGCCAGCAGCCCCCGACAGGGAAGCAATCAGCCCCAGCATTTT. Translated: CASSPRQGSNQPQHF.